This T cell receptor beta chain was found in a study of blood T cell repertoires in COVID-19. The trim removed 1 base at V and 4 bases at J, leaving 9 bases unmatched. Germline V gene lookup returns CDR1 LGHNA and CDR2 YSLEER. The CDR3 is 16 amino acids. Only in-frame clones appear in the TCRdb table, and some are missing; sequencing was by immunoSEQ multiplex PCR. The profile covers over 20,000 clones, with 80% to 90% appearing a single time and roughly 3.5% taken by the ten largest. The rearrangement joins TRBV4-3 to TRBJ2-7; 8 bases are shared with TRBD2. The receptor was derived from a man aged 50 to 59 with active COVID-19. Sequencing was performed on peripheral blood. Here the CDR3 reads CASSQGGSGDVYEQYF. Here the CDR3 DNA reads TGCGCCAGCAGCCAAGGGGGTAGCGGGGACGTTTACGAGCAGTACTTC.